This T cell receptor beta chain came from a study of T cell repertoires in cytomegalovirus infection. Study background: The public TCR beta signatures pointed to both CMV infection and matching HLA type. Study-level findings and limits: The study identified carriers of CMV plus the relevant HLA from cumulative public TCR beta family frequency.

This clonotype has more than one count but fewer than ten. What it binds is unknown. Trimming pared 5 bases from V and 3 bases from J, leaving 8 bases between. The CDR3 runs to 13 residues. CDR1 is SGHTA, CDR2 FQGNSA, per germline. Each CDR3 protein is one row after TCRdb ran MiXCR on the reads. The sample includes 380,000 or so distinct CDR3 sequences, about 35% of them seen just once. The chain uses TRBV7-2 and TRBJ1-3; unclear D gene. This sample comprised cultured PBMCs, obtained from culture after CMV antigen stimulation. This TCR was sampled from a human donor in good health (CMV status not recorded). Some clones in this sample may be carry-over from other donors' samples. CDR3 sequence reads: CASSPRNGNTIYF. DNA of the CDR3: TGTGCCAGCAGCCCCCGTAATGGAAACACCATATATTTT.